The clone carrying this TCR beta chain was recorded a few times. This specimen belongs to a study of blood T cell repertoires in COVID-19. Study overall: Collection of acute and convalescent COVID-19 samples took place in the United States, Italy and Spain.

Clones were sequenced by immunoSEQ multiplex PCR, and TCRdb holds only the in-frame ones, with some missing. The sample has tens of thousands of clones, 88% seen once. This CDR3 comprises 15 residues. Germline V gene lookup returns CDR1 SGHRS and CDR2 YFSETQ. With V trimmed by 4 bases and J by 1 base, 6 bases remained unmatched. Living in roughly 25 US areas, the participants were between roughly 18 and 95 years of age. Resolution of symptoms, clearance, or two negative PCRs was present in recovered Cohort 3 donors. Specimen: PBMCs or T cells enriched from blood (not recorded which). The clonotype originates from a woman aged 35 to 49 who had recovered from COVID-19. The chain is built from TRBV5-1 and TRBJ1-1; 8 bases fit TRBD1. Here the CDR3 reads CASSLLGTGNTEAFF. The CDR3 region has the DNA TGCGCCAGCAGCCTCCTTGGGACAGGGAACACTGAAGCTTTCTTT.